The rows below give T cell receptor beta chains drawn from one sample of a study of CD8+CD57+ T cells in acquired aplastic anemia. TCRdb re-derived calls from the reads in MiXCR, one entry per CDR3 protein. The table has about 180,000 distinct CDR3 sequences, about half seen once; the top ten hold 10% to 15%. Input material: sorted CD4+, CD8+, or CD8+CD57+ T cells (not recorded which) from PBMCs. The receptor set was obtained from a human donor with aplastic anemia. The CDR3 runs from the conserved cysteine through the conserved F or W. The D gene is left open where the match is weak. A clone size is listed for some rows: how often the clone was seen (once, few, many), or a class if it is expanded.

clone_size: .
v_call: TRBV30
d_call: .
j_call: TRBJ1-1
cdr3_nt: TGTGCCTGGACGGTCAGGATGAACACTGAAGCTTTCTTT
cdr3_aa: CAWTVRMNTEAFF

clone_size: few
v_call: TRBV15
d_call: .
j_call: TRBJ1-6
cdr3_nt: TGTGCCACCACGGGGGGCGTCAATTCACCCCTCCACTTT
cdr3_aa: CATTGGVNSPLHF

clone_size: .
v_call: TRBV6-1
d_call: TRBD2
j_call: TRBJ2-3
cdr3_nt: TGTGCCAGCATTAGAACGGTAGCGGGGGGTGGGGATACGCAGTATTTT
cdr3_aa: CASIRTVAGGGDTQYF

clone_size: many
v_call: TRBV25-1
d_call: TRBD1
j_call: TRBJ2-1
cdr3_nt: TGTGCCAGCAGTCAGACAGGGATTATCTACAATGAGCAGTTCTTC
cdr3_aa: CASSQTGIIYNEQFF

clone_size: once
v_call: TRBV15
d_call: .
j_call: TRBJ2-2
cdr3_nt: TGTGCCACCAGCGGGATTGTCGGGGCTGTCGGGGAGCTGTTTTTT
cdr3_aa: CATSGIVGAVGELFF

clone_size: .
v_call: TRBV2
d_call: .
j_call: TRBJ1-5
cdr3_nt: TGTGCCAGCAGACCGGGGTACAATCAGCCCCAGCATTTT
cdr3_aa: CASRPGYNQPQHF

clone_size: .
v_call: TRBV7-8
d_call: TRBD2
j_call: TRBJ2-5
cdr3_nt: TGTGCCAGCAGCTTAGACCCTCCCGGGGGGCAAGAGACCCAGTACTTC
cdr3_aa: CASSLDPPGGQETQYF

clone_size: few
v_call: TRBV28
d_call: .
j_call: TRBJ1-4
cdr3_nt: TGTGCCAGCAGTCCTGGAAGGGGATTCGGGCTACTTAATGAAAAACTGTTTTTT
cdr3_aa: CASSPGRGFGLLNEKLFF

clone_size: few
v_call: TRBV2
d_call: .
j_call: TRBJ2-1
cdr3_nt: TGTGCCAGCAGTGAACGAATCGAGCAGTTCTTC
cdr3_aa: CASSERIEQFF

clone_size: .
v_call: TRBV20-1
d_call: TRBD1
j_call: TRBJ2-1
cdr3_nt: TGCAGTGCTAGAAGGGACAGGGGGACACGTGAGCAGTTCTTC
cdr3_aa: CSARRDRGTREQFF

clone_size: .
v_call: TRBV7-9
d_call: .
j_call: TRBJ2-7
cdr3_nt: TGTGCCAGCAGCTTAACTAGTGGGCACGAGCAGTACTTC
cdr3_aa: CASSLTSGHEQYF

clone_size: .
v_call: TRBV20-1
d_call: .
j_call: TRBJ1-6
cdr3_nt: TGCAGTGCTAGAGACCAGGGCTCACCCCTCCACTTT
cdr3_aa: CSARDQGSPLHF

clone_size: .
v_call: TRBV4-2
d_call: .
j_call: TRBJ2-7
cdr3_nt: TGTGCCAGCAGCCAAGACCTAACAGCGGGTTCATCCTCGAGGCAGTACTTC
cdr3_aa: CASSQDLTAGSSSRQYF

clone_size: many
v_call: TRBV5-4
d_call: .
j_call: TRBJ1-6
cdr3_nt: TGTGCCAGCAGCTTGGAGTCCGGGCATTCACCCCTCCACTTT
cdr3_aa: CASSLESGHSPLHF

clone_size: many
v_call: TRBV2
d_call: TRBD1
j_call: TRBJ2-7
cdr3_nt: TGTGCCAGCAGTGGAAGGTTGGGACAGATCGACGAGCAGTACTTC
cdr3_aa: CASSGRLGQIDEQYF

clone_size: many
v_call: TRBV19
d_call: .
j_call: TRBJ2-2
cdr3_nt: TGTGCCAGTAGACGGGACGGAAACACCGGGGAGCTGTTTTTT
cdr3_aa: CASRRDGNTGELFF

clone_size: many
v_call: TRBV5-6
d_call: TRBD1
j_call: TRBJ2-5
cdr3_nt: TGTGCCAGCAGCCAAGGGACAGGGCGTCAAGAGACCCAGTACTTC
cdr3_aa: CASSQGTGRQETQYF

clone_size: many
v_call: TRBV7-9
d_call: .
j_call: TRBJ2-1
cdr3_nt: TGTGCCAGCAGCCCGAGAGTGGCTTTTGGAGAGGAGCAGTTCTTC
cdr3_aa: CASSPRVAFGEEQFF

clone_size: many
v_call: TRBV7-9
d_call: .
j_call: TRBJ1-2
cdr3_nt: TGTGCCAGCAGCTTAGCGTATGAACAGAGTGGCTACACCTTC
cdr3_aa: CASSLAYEQSGYTF

clone_size: .
v_call: TRBV2
d_call: .
j_call: TRBJ1-5
cdr3_nt: TGTGCCAGCAGGCCCTTTAGCAATCAGCCCCAGCATTTT
cdr3_aa: CASRPFSNQPQHF

clone_size: .
v_call: TRBV9
d_call: TRBD2
j_call: TRBJ2-3
cdr3_nt: TGTGCCAGCTCGGCTGGGACTAGCGGGGGGGCCGTCCCAGATACGCAGTATTTT
cdr3_aa: CASSAGTSGGAVPDTQYF

clone_size: .
v_call: TRBV2
d_call: .
j_call: TRBJ2-1
cdr3_nt: TGTGCCAGCAATCCTAGCGACAACTGGAATGAGCAGTTCTTC
cdr3_aa: CASNPSDNWNEQFF

clone_size: .
v_call: TRBV10-3
d_call: TRBD2
j_call: TRBJ2-7
cdr3_nt: TGTGCCACTCATGGGACTAGCGGGGATAAAACCTACGAGCAGTACTTC
cdr3_aa: CATHGTSGDKTYEQYF

clone_size: .
v_call: TRBV6-1
d_call: .
j_call: TRBJ2-2
cdr3_nt: TGTGCCAGCAGTGAAATTTTGGCTTCTCTTAGCCCCGGGGAGCTGTTTTTT
cdr3_aa: CASSEILASLSPGELFF

clone_size: .
v_call: TRBV5-4
d_call: .
j_call: TRBJ2-7
cdr3_nt: TGTGCCAGCAGCCTCGACAGGAACCCCTCCTACGAGCAGTACTTC
cdr3_aa: CASSLDRNPSYEQYF

clone_size: .
v_call: TRBV6-2/TRBV6-3
d_call: TRBD2
j_call: TRBJ2-3
cdr3_nt: TGTGCCAGCAGTTACGTGTGGGCTAGCGGGGGGGCTGGAGATACGCAGTATTTT
cdr3_aa: CASSYVWASGGAGDTQYF

clone_size: .
v_call: TRBV6-5
d_call: .
j_call: TRBJ1-2
cdr3_nt: TGTGCCAGCAGTTTCGCAGGGGCGGCCTATGGCTACACCTTC
cdr3_aa: CASSFAGAAYGYTF

clone_size: many
v_call: TRBV5-4
d_call: .
j_call: TRBJ2-5
cdr3_nt: TGTGCCAGCAGCTTACCTCACGGGCGCCAAGAGACCCAGTACTTC
cdr3_aa: CASSLPHGRQETQYF

clone_size: .
v_call: TRBV19
d_call: .
j_call: TRBJ2-7
cdr3_nt: TGTGCCACAAGACCGGACTCGGCTTACTACGAGCAGTACTTC
cdr3_aa: CATRPDSAYYEQYF

clone_size: .
v_call: TRBV19
d_call: .
j_call: TRBJ1-5
cdr3_nt: TGTGCCAGTAGTGAAAATGGGGACATTAGCAATCAGCCCCAGCATTTT
cdr3_aa: CASSENGDISNQPQHF